The T cell receptor beta chain under discussion was sequenced for a study of control samples from healthy donors and cancer patients. Assay used: immunoSEQ multiplex PCR; TCRdb lists only in-frame clones, some missing. The table includes some 150,000 clones, about 91% detected once. CDR1 and CDR2 (germline): LNHDA, SQIVND (reference sequence). CDR3 length equals 13 residues. Deletions cut 4 bases from V and 5 bases from J, with 11 bases between. The receptor was derived from a man aged 25 to 40 in good health. This chain uses TRBV19 with TRBJ1-2; D gene unclear. Sequenced material: blood. The CDR3 region is CASSNGRTYGYTF. CDR3 nucleotides: TGTGCCAGTAGTAACGGCCGGACTTATGGCTACACCTTC.